Listed below are T cell receptor beta chains from one sample, sequenced in a study of cytomegalovirus exposure and HLA in healthy donors. Here immunoSEQ multiplex PCR was the method, and the copy in TCRdb shows in-frame clones only, minus some. The table shows about 170,000 clones, with roughly nine tenths occurring only once. Material for sequencing was PBMCs. Receptors originate from a man aged 18 to 30 in good health and CMV-seropositive. The CDR3 runs from the conserved cysteine through the conserved F or W. The D gene is left open where the match is weak. Size is omitted from some rows. Given values are once, few, many or a class for expanded clones.

-	TRBD2	TRBJ2-2	TRBV7-3	TGTGCCAGCAGCAGACTAGCGGGAGATATGACCGGGGAGCTGTTTTTT	CASSRLAGDMTGELFF
-	-	TRBJ2-4	TRBV29-1	TGCAGCGTTGGCGGAATCTCTGCCAAAAACATTCAGTACTTC	CSVGGISAKNIQYF
-	TRBD2	TRBJ2-1	TRBV10-1	TGCGCCAGCAGTGAACCCTGGACTAGCGGGAAGGAGCAGTTCTTC	CASSEPWTSGKEQFF
-	TRBD2	TRBJ2-1	TRBV5-4	TGTGCCAGCAGCTTAAGCGGGAAGCACAATGAGCAGTTCTTC	CASSLSGKHNEQFF
-	-	TRBJ2-1	TRBV11-1	TGTGCCAGCAGCTCCAGCTTCGGGACCTACAATGAGCAGTTCTTC	CASSSSFGTYNEQFF
-	TRBD2	TRBJ2-1	TRBV5-4	TGTGCCAGCAGCTTGAGCGGGATCGGGGGAAATGAGCAGTTCTTC	CASSLSGIGGNEQFF
few	TRBD2	TRBJ2-1	TRBV6-4	TGTGCCAGCAGAGGACTAGCGGAGAACAATGAGCAGTTCTTC	CASRGLAENNEQFF
-	-	TRBJ2-1	TRBV7-9	TGTGCCAGCAGCTTAACCGTCTCTAGCTCCTACAATGAGCAGTTCTTC	CASSLTVSSSYNEQFF
-	TRBD1	TRBJ2-2	TRBV6-6	TGTGCCAGCAGTTACCTGGGACAGGCCAACACCGGGGAGCTGTTTTTT	CASSYLGQANTGELFF
-	TRBD1	TRBJ1-2	TRBV6-1	TGTGCCAGCAGTGAACCGGGACAGGGGATATGGAGCGGCTACACCTTC	CASSEPGQGIWSGYTF
-	TRBD1	TRBJ1-2	TRBV7-8	TGTGCCAGCAGCTACTCGGACAGGCCTATGAGCTACACCTTC	CASSYSDRPMSYTF
-	-	TRBJ2-1	TRBV5-1	TGCGCCAGCAGCTTGGCCTACAGGCAGGATTACAATGAGCAGTTCTTC	CASSLAYRQDYNEQFF
-	-	TRBJ2-1	TRBV30	TGTGCCTGGAGTAAGCGGGTTAGCTCCTACAATGAGCAGTTCTTC	CAWSKRVSSYNEQFF
-	-	TRBJ1-5	TRBV6-1	TGTGCCAGCAGTCTTACCAGGGATCAGCCCCAGCATTTT	CASSLTRDQPQHF
-	-	TRBJ2-2	TRBV5-1	TGCGCCAGCAGCACCTGGGGGGACAGTTATACCGGGGAGCTGTTTTTT	CASSTWGDSYTGELFF
-	TRBD1	TRBJ2-1	TRBV6-1	TGTGCCAGCAGTGAGATCCTCGGACAGGGGAATGAGCAGTTCTTC	CASSEILGQGNEQFF
-	TRBD1	TRBJ1-4	TRBV11-2	TGTGCCAGCAGCCGGGACAGTCATACAATGGGGACTAATGAAAAACTGTTTTTT	CASSRDSHTMGTNEKLFF
once	-	TRBJ2-7	TRBV10-3	TGTGCCATCAGTGAGTCGACCGGGATTCCCTACGAGCAGTACTTC	CAISESTGIPYEQYF
-	-	TRBJ1-5	TRBV19	TGTGCCAGTAGTATTTCGGTCGGTCAGCCCCAGCATTTT	CASSISVGQPQHF
-	-	TRBJ1-1	TRBV7-9	TGTGCCAGCAGCCAAGGTGGGGCGCTCCTTCGCACTGAAGCTTTCTTT	CASSQGGALLRTEAFF
-	TRBD2	TRBJ2-3	TRBV5-4	TGTGCCAGCAGCTTGGATCTTCTAGCGGGAGCAGATACGCAGTATTTT	CASSLDLLAGADTQYF
few	-	TRBJ1-2	TRBV28	TGTGCCAGCAGATTAGCAGGGGCTCACTATGGCTACACCTTC	CASRLAGAHYGYTF
-	-	TRBJ2-7	TRBV7-8	TGTGCCAGCATTCCTCACCGGACAGTCTCCTACGAGCAGTACTTC	CASIPHRTVSYEQYF
-	TRBD1	TRBJ2-7	TRBV7-2	TGTGCCAGCAGCCTAGTCCCCGGGACAGGGAACGAGCAGTACTTC	CASSLVPGTGNEQYF
-	-	TRBJ2-6	TRBV2	TGTGCCAGCGGTTTCTTTCGGTGGTCCTCTGGGGCCAACGTCCTGACTTTC	CASGFFRWSSGANVLTF
-	-	TRBJ1-3	TRBV9	TGTGCCAGCAGCGTTGAGGCCTCTGGAAACACCATATATTTT	CASSVEASGNTIYF
-	-	TRBJ1-1	TRBV6-1	TGTGCCAGCAGACCCAGTAGAGAGGGAGCTTTCTTT	CASRPSREGAFF
-	-	TRBJ1-2	TRBV15	TGTGCCACCAGCAGAGATCTGCGTTCTAACTATGGCTACACCTTC	CATSRDLRSNYGYTF
-	TRBD1	TRBJ1-2	TRBV6-5	TGTGCCAGCACCACCGGACAGGGGGCATCTTATGGCTACACCTTC	CASTTGQGASYGYTF
-	-	TRBJ2-1	TRBV4-2	TGTGCCAGCAGCCAGGACTATTACAATGAGCAGTTCTTC	CASSQDYYNEQFF
-	-	TRBJ1-1	TRBV27	TGTGCCAGCAGTTGGTCCCTGTCGGGCACTGAAGCTTTCTTT	CASSWSLSGTEAFF
once	TRBD1	TRBJ1-3	TRBV7-9	TGTGCCAGCAGCTCAGGACAGGGGTTTGGAAACACCATATATTTT	CASSSGQGFGNTIYF
once	-	TRBJ2-7	TRBV7-9	TGTGCCAGCAGCTTAAGTAGCAGGGTAGACGAGCAGTACTTC	CASSLSSRVDEQYF
-	TRBD1	TRBJ2-3	TRBV7-2	TGTGCCAGCAGCTTATACGCGTCGGTCGGCACAGGGGGCACAGATACGCAGTATTTT	CASSLYASVGTGGTDTQYF
few	-	TRBJ1-2	TRBV7-6	TGTGCCAGCAGCTTAGAGGGGTCTCGTGGCTACACCTTC	CASSLEGSRGYTF
-	-	TRBJ1-5	TRBV5-1	TGCGCCAGCAGCTGGGGGGAAGGGGATGGCAATCAGCCCCAGCATTTT	CASSWGEGDGNQPQHF
-	-	TRBJ2-1	TRBV7-2	TGTGCCAGCAGCTTAGTCGCGTATAGCAGCGAGCAGTTCTTC	CASSLVAYSSEQFF
-	TRBD1	TRBJ2-2	TRBV28	TGTGCCAGCAGAACCGGGACAGGGAACACCGGGGAGCTGTTTTTT	CASRTGTGNTGELFF
-	TRBD2	TRBJ2-7	TRBV30	TGTGCCTGGACTAGCGGGAGGGGCTCCTACGAGCAGTACTTC	CAWTSGRGSYEQYF
-	-	TRBJ1-1	TRBV5-1	TGCGCCAGCAGCCCCCGAACGAACACGAACACTGAAGCTTTCTTT	CASSPRTNTNTEAFF
-	TRBD1	TRBJ2-3	TRBV5-8	TGTGCCAGCAGCTTCTCCGGGACAGGGGTATGGGGCACAGATACGCAGTATTTT	CASSFSGTGVWGTDTQYF
-	TRBD2	TRBJ2-2	TRBV2	TGTGCCAGCAGACTAGCGGAAAACGCGAACACCGGGGAGCTGTTTTTT	CASRLAENANTGELFF
once	TRBD1	TRBJ1-2	TRBV2	TGTGCCAGCAGTCTAAGGACAGGGGGAGGCGGCTACACCTTC	CASSLRTGGGGYTF
-	-	TRBJ1-2	TRBV2	TGTGCCAGCAGTGATAATACTAACTATGGCTACACCTTC	CASSDNTNYGYTF
-	-	TRBJ2-1	TRBV25-1	TGTGCCAGCAGTGAATTGGGGGGTAGCGCGTACAATGAGCAGTTCTTC	CASSELGGSAYNEQFF
-	TRBD1	TRBJ1-4	TRBV5-1	TGCGCCAGCAGCTTACAAGGGACAGGGGCGGAAAAACTGTTTTTT	CASSLQGTGAEKLFF
-	-	TRBJ2-5	TRBV11-2	TGTGCCAGCAGCGCAAACTCAGAGACCCAGTACTTC	CASSANSETQYF
-	-	TRBJ1-1	TRBV6-5	TGTGCCAGCAGTTATGGGGGGGAGGCTGAAGCTTTCTTT	CASSYGGEAEAFF
-	-	TRBJ1-5	TRBV6-1	TGTGCCAGCAGTGAAGGTACGGCGGGACAGCCCCAGCATTTT	CASSEGTAGQPQHF
-	-	TRBJ1-5	TRBV28	TGTGCCAGCAGTTCTAGAGGGTCCATCAATCAGCCCCAGCATTTT	CASSSRGSINQPQHF
-	-	TRBJ2-7	TRBV9	TGTGCCAGCAGTCCCGGGACATCCTCCTACGAGCAGTACTTC	CASSPGTSSYEQYF
-	TRBD2	TRBJ2-7	TRBV28	TGTGCCAGCAGAAGTATCGGGGCGGGAGGGAGATTGCGGGAGCAGTACTTC	CASRSIGAGGRLREQYF
-	TRBD2	TRBJ2-7	TRBV19	TGTGCCAGTAGTATTGGGGCGGGAGAGGCCTACGAGCAGTACTTC	CASSIGAGEAYEQYF